The 6 T cell receptor beta chains listed next were all sequenced from one sample in a study of blood T cells in healthy people across ages (dated by TCRdb to between 2015 and 2017). Library preparation was by 5' RACE. Instrument used: Illumina HiSeq 2500. The second PCR ran for about 6 to 11 cycles and used a J-beta primer mix along with a sample-barcoded 5' primer. TCRdb reanalyzed the raw reads on its own, using fastp at Q25 for trimming and MiXCR for clone calling, and kept in-frame beta chains. Each CDR3 protein gets just one entry, which takes the most common genes and DNA from the rows behind it. Across this sample there are about 1,400,000 distinct CDR3 sequences, with 42% seen only once. Of the sample, roughly 7.9% is held by the ten largest clones. The sequencing sample was made of blood. Receptor source: a woman aged 18 to 35 in good health.

As concerns this clonotype: One junction end disagrees with the germline gene, perhaps due to a read error. This chain joins TRBV28 and TRBJ2-1; 8 bases are a match to TRBD2. Germline values: CDR1 MDHEN, CDR2 SYDVKM. CDR3 length equals 15 residues. The CDR3 bases are TGTACCAGCAGTCCCTGGAATAGCGGGAACAATGAGCAGTTCTTC. As protein: CTSSPWNSGNNEQFF.

As for this clonotype: Sequence at one end of the junction differs from germline and may be a read error. This rearrangement joins TRBV20-1 to TRBJ1-5; possible D gene TRBD1, 6 bases. The germline V gene encodes CDR1 DFQATT and CDR2 SNEGSKA (reference sequence). CDR3 length: 13 residues. The CDR3 here is CGARGHLNQPQHF. For the CDR3, the DNA is TGCGGTGCTAGGGGACACCTTAATCAGCCCCAGCATTTT.

This clonotype was picked up a small number of times. The CDR3 loop reads CASSSSGLPYNEQFF. DNA for the CDR3: TGTGCCAGCAGCTCCTCGGGACTACCCTACAATGAGCAGTTCTTC. The chain combines TRBV7-9 with TRBJ2-1; TRBD2 aligns across 7 bases. The V gene end was trimmed by 4 bases and the J gene end by 2 bases; junction bases not matched to a gene: 5. The germline V gene encodes CDR1 SEHNR and CDR2 FQNEAQ (reference sequence). The CDR3 consists of 15 residues.

The genes are TRBV3-1 and TRBJ2-4, with 9 nucleotides matching TRBD1. Germline CDR1 and CDR2: LGHDT and YNNKEL (reference sequence). Unmatched junction bases numbered 14, after V lost 1 base and J lost 13 bases. CDR3 size: 16 residues. The CDR3 nucleotides read TGTGCCAGCAGCCAAGCACGGACAGGGGCGACTACGGAGCAGTACTTC. The encoded protein is CASSQARTGATTEQYF.

There are a few counts of this clonotype. The chain couples TRBV10-3 to TRBJ2-1; 8 bases match TRBD1. V was pared by 6 bases and J by 7 bases, with 5 bases of the junction left unmatched. CDR3 length: 13 amino acids. Germline loops: CDR1 ENHRY, CDR2 SYGVKD. The CDR3 is CAISRTGRNEQFF. The DNA for the CDR3 is TGTGCCATCAGCCGGACAGGGAGGAATGAGCAGTTCTTC.

The chain has TRBV6-6 and TRBJ2-5; 11 nucleotides line up with TRBD1. The end of the DNA fits TRBJ2-7 better, so the J call may be wrong. CDR1 MNHNY and CDR2 SVGAGI come from the germline V gene (reference sequence). This CDR3 is built from 14 residues. In DNA, the CDR3 is TGTGCCAGCAGACCCGGACAGGGGGCTAACGAGCAGTACTTC. Amino acid sequence: CASRPGQGANEQYF.